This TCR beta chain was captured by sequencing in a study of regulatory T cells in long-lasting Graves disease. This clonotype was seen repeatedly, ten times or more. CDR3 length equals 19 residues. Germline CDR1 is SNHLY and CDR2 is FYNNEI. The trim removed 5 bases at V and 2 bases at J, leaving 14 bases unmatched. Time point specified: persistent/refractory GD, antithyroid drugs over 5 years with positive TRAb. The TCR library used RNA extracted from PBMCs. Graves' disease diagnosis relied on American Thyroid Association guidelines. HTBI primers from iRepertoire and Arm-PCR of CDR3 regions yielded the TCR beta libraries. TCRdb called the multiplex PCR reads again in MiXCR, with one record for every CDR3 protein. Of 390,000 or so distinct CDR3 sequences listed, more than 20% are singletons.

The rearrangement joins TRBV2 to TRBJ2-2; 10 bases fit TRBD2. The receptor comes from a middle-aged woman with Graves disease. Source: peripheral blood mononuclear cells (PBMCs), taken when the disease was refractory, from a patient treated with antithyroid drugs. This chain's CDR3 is CASSLRDPLAGINTGELFF. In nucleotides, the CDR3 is TGTGCCAGCAGTTTAAGGGACCCACTAGCGGGGATAAACACCGGGGAGCTGTTTTTT.